This T cell receptor beta chain derives from a study of identical twins. Overall study findings and caveats: Twin-shared out-of-frame alpha sequences showed excess low generation probability.

Comments on this clonotype: Its specificity is not known.

TCRdb reanalysed the 5' RACE reads using MiXCR and keeps one entry per CDR3 protein. The sample lists just under 650,000 distinct CDR3 sequences; around 7.4% were seen once. Trimming cost V 1 base and J 3 bases, with 16 bases left between them. Germline V gene lookup returns CDR1 SGHVS and CDR2 FNYEAQ. The CDR3 sequence is 16 residues long. This sample was shared with a second study, whose subject was yellow fever vaccine responses in identical twins. Per that paper: Twins' vaccine T cell responses reportedly seemed partly convergent and partly personalized.

The sample consisted of PBMCs. The origin of this receptor is a woman under 30 in good health. This sequence joins TRBV7-6 and TRBJ2-7, with D maybe TRBD2 (6 bases). The chain's CDR3 is CASSLEPGGTYYEQYF. The CDR3 DNA reads as TGTGCCAGCAGCTTAGAGCCCGGGGGTACCTACTACGAGCAGTACTTC.